This TCR beta chain came from a study of T cell responses to AZD1222 COVID-19 vaccine. Libraries were prepared by immunoSEQ multiplex PCR; TCRdb keeps only in-frame clonotypes and omits some of them. The table lists some 130,000 clones, 85% of them singletons. Sequencing was performed on peripheral blood, taken 28 days after the second dose of the MenACWY control vaccine. The source of this sequence is an adult who received the MenACWY meningococcal vaccine as a control.

CDR3 protein: CASSPFPRGGAWNKGNEQFF. The CDR3 DNA follows: TGTGCCAGCAGCCCATTTCCCCGAGGGGGGGCGTGGAATAAGGGAAATGAGCAGTTCTTC. The V and J genes are TRBV13 and TRBJ2-1; tentative D call: TRBD2 (7 bases). This CDR3 comprises 20 residues. The V gene lost 5 bases and the J gene lost 7 bases, with 33 bases spanning the gap. Per the germline V gene, CDR1 is PRHDT and CDR2 is FYEKMQ (reference sequence). The full variable domain, its missing parts supplied by reference TRBV13 and TRBJ2-1, is AAGVIQSPRHLIKEKRETATLKCYPIPRHDTVYWYQQGPGQDPQFLISFYEKMQSDKGSIPDRFSAQQFSDYHSELNMSSLELGDSALYFCASSPFPRGGAWNKGNEQFFGPGTRLTVL.